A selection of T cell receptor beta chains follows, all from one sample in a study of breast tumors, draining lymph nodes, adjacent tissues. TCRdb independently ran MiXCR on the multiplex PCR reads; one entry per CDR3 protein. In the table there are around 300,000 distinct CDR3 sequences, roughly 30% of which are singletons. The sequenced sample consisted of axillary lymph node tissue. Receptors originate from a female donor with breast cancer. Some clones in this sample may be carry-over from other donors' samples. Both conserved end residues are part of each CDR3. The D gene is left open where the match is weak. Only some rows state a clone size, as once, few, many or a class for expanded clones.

CDR3 DNA: TGTGCCAGCAGCTTAGATGGAGGACCGTTAGCGGGAGTGGATACGCAGTATTTT
CDR3 protein: CASSLDGGPLAGVDTQYF
V gene: TRBV7-9
D gene: TRBD2
clone size: many
J gene: TRBJ2-3

CDR3 DNA: TGTGCCACCAGTGATAGGACCCACAGGGACATTCAGTACTTC
CDR3 protein: CATSDRTHRDIQYF
V gene: TRBV24-1
D gene: NA
clone size: many
J gene: TRBJ2-4

CDR3 DNA: TGTGCCAGCAGTGAAGGATCGCTTGGGCTGTTTTTT
CDR3 protein: CASSEGSLGLFF
V gene: TRBV2
D gene: NA
clone size: many
J gene: TRBJ2-2

CDR3 DNA: TGTGCCAGTAGAATGGGGACTAGCGTGTACAATGAGCAGTTCTTC
CDR3 protein: CASRMGTSVYNEQFF
V gene: TRBV19
D gene: TRBD2
clone size: NA
J gene: TRBJ2-1

CDR3 DNA: TGTGCCAGCAGCTTGATAGGGCACGCGGAAGCTTTCTTT
CDR3 protein: CASSLIGHAEAFF
V gene: TRBV5-8
D gene: NA
clone size: NA
J gene: TRBJ1-1

CDR3 DNA: TGCAGCGTTGTATCAGGGCGACTCTTGGAAGCTTTCTTT
CDR3 protein: CSVVSGRLLEAFF
V gene: TRBV29-1
D gene: NA
clone size: once
J gene: TRBJ1-1

CDR3 DNA: TGTGCCACCAGTGAGTTTGTGGGGAGCTCCTACAATGAGCAGTTCTTC
CDR3 protein: CATSEFVGSSYNEQFF
V gene: TRBV24-1
D gene: NA
clone size: NA
J gene: TRBJ2-1

CDR3 DNA: TGTGCCAGCAGTTCGGGGACCGGGACCCTCCACTTT
CDR3 protein: CASSSGTGTLHF
V gene: TRBV28
D gene: NA
clone size: NA
J gene: TRBJ1-6

CDR3 DNA: TGCAGTGCTAGAGATACTAGCCGGCATGAGCAGTTCTTC
CDR3 protein: CSARDTSRHEQFF
V gene: TRBV20-1
D gene: NA
clone size: many
J gene: TRBJ2-1

CDR3 DNA: TGTGCCAGCGGAGGCCAAGAGACCCAGTACTTC
CDR3 protein: CASGGQETQYF
V gene: TRBV19
D gene: NA
clone size: many
J gene: TRBJ2-5

CDR3 DNA: TGTGCCAGCAGCTCGGGACTAGCGGGGAGGCGGACCGGGGAGCTGTTTTTT
CDR3 protein: CASSSGLAGRRTGELFF
V gene: TRBV7-3
D gene: TRBD2
clone size: many
J gene: TRBJ2-2

CDR3 DNA: TGTGCCAGCAGCTTAGACAGGCAAGCCCCTGGGGCCAACGTCCTGACTTTC
CDR3 protein: CASSLDRQAPGANVLTF
V gene: TRBV7-8
D gene: NA
clone size: NA
J gene: TRBJ2-6

CDR3 DNA: TGTGCCGGCACCTTAACCGGGGAGCTGTCTTTT
CDR3 protein: CAGTLTGELSF
V gene: TRBV12-3/TRBV12-4
D gene: NA
clone size: NA
J gene: TRBJ2-2

CDR3 DNA: TGTGCCAGCACTACAGGGGGACCTTATGGCTACACCTTC
CDR3 protein: CASTTGGPYGYTF
V gene: TRBV18
D gene: TRBD1
clone size: NA
J gene: TRBJ1-2

CDR3 DNA: TGCAGTGCCAGAGGGACTAGGAACCCACCAGGGACCCAGTACTTC
CDR3 protein: CSARGTRNPPGTQYF
V gene: TRBV20-1
D gene: TRBD2
clone size: NA
J gene: TRBJ2-5

CDR3 DNA: TGTGCCAGCAGCTTAGTAAGCCAGGGGGTCCACGAGCAGTACTTC
CDR3 protein: CASSLVSQGVHEQYF
V gene: TRBV11-3
D gene: TRBD1
clone size: many
J gene: TRBJ2-7

CDR3 DNA: TGCAGTGCTAGGTCTAGCGGGAGTGGCTACACCTTC
CDR3 protein: CSARSSGSGYTF
V gene: TRBV20-1
D gene: NA
clone size: NA
J gene: TRBJ1-2

CDR3 DNA: TGCAGCGTACTAGCGGGGCTCACAGATACGCAGTATTTT
CDR3 protein: CSVLAGLTDTQYF
V gene: TRBV29-1
D gene: TRBD2
clone size: many
J gene: TRBJ2-3

CDR3 DNA: TGTGCCAGCAGCCATCAGGGGCGCGAGCAGTACTTC
CDR3 protein: CASSHQGREQYF
V gene: TRBV13
D gene: NA
clone size: many
J gene: TRBJ2-7

CDR3 DNA: TGTGCCACCAGCGGGGGGCAAAATAACGCGAATGAAAAACTGTTTTTT
CDR3 protein: CATSGGQNNANEKLFF
V gene: TRBV24-1
D gene: NA
clone size: many
J gene: TRBJ1-4

CDR3 DNA: TGCAGTGCTAGAGACGGAAACACCATATATTTT
CDR3 protein: CSARDGNTIYF
V gene: TRBV20-1
D gene: NA
clone size: many
J gene: TRBJ1-3

CDR3 DNA: TGCAGTGCTACCGGGACTTGCTACAATGAGCAGTTCTTC
CDR3 protein: CSATGTCYNEQFF
V gene: TRBV20-1
D gene: NA
clone size: few
J gene: TRBJ2-1

CDR3 DNA: TGTGCCAGCAGTGCCCAAGGTGGGGCGACAGGGTTCTCTGGGGCCAACGTCCTGACTTTC
CDR3 protein: CASSAQGGATGFSGANVLTF
V gene: TRBV6-6
D gene: TRBD1
clone size: few
J gene: TRBJ2-6

CDR3 DNA: TGTGCCTGCAGCTCCCTTCTCAATGAAAAACTGTTTTTC
CDR3 protein: CACSSLLNEKLFF
V gene: TRBV7-9
D gene: NA
clone size: NA
J gene: TRBJ1-4

CDR3 DNA: TGCAGTGCTAGAGCTTTTAGAGGCGAAGGGAGTGTAGGTAGGACCGGGGAGCTGTTTTTT
CDR3 protein: CSARAFRGEGSVGRTGELFF
V gene: TRBV20-1
D gene: NA
clone size: NA
J gene: TRBJ2-2

CDR3 DNA: TGTGCCAGCAGTTACGGGCTAGCGGGAAGCAATGAGCAGTTCTTC
CDR3 protein: CASSYGLAGSNEQFF
V gene: TRBV10-1
D gene: TRBD2
clone size: NA
J gene: TRBJ2-1

CDR3 DNA: TGCAGTGCTTTCCTACTAGCGGGAGGGGACACAGATACGCAGTATTTT
CDR3 protein: CSAFLLAGGDTDTQYF
V gene: TRBV20-1
D gene: TRBD2
clone size: many
J gene: TRBJ2-3

CDR3 DNA: TGCGCCAGCAGCCAAAAGACTAGCGGGTACTACGACTTGGGGGAGCAGTACTTC
CDR3 protein: CASSQKTSGYYDLGEQYF
V gene: TRBV4-1
D gene: TRBD2
clone size: many
J gene: TRBJ2-7

CDR3 DNA: TGTGCCAGCAGTCCCCGAAAGCCGACAGCAACGTTATTCGATGAGCAGTTCTTC
CDR3 protein: CASSPRKPTATLFDEQFF
V gene: TRBV28
D gene: NA
clone size: few
J gene: TRBJ2-1

CDR3 DNA: TGCGCCAGCAGGATGGGGACAGGGAACGAAAAACTGTTTTTT
CDR3 protein: CASRMGTGNEKLFF
V gene: TRBV5-1
D gene: TRBD1
clone size: many
J gene: TRBJ1-4